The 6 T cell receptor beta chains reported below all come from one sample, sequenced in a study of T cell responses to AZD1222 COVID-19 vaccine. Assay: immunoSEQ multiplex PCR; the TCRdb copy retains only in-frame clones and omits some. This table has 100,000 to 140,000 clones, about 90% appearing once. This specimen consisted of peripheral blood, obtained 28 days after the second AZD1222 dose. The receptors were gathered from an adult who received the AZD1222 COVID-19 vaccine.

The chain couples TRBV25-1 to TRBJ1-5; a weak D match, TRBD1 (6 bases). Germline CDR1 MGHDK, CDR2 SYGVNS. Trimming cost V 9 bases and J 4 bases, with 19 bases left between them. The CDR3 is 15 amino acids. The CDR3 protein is CASRGGAGGNQPQHF. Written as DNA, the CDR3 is TGTGCCAGTAGGGGGGGGGCCGGCGGTAATCAGCCCCAGCATTTT. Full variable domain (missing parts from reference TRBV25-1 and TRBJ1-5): EADIYQTPRYLVIGTGKKITLECSQTMGHDKMYWYQQDPGMELHLIHYSYGVNSTEKGDLSSESTVSRIRTEHFPLTLESARPSHTSQYLCASRGGAGGNQPQHFGDGTRLSIL.

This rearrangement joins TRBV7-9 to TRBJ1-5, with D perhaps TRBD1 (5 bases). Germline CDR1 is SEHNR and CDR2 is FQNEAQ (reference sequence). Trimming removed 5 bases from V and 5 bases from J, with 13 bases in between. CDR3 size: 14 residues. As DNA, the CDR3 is TGTGCCAGCAGCCCCGGCCAGGGCCATCAGCCCCAGCATTTT. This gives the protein CASSPGQGHQPQHF.

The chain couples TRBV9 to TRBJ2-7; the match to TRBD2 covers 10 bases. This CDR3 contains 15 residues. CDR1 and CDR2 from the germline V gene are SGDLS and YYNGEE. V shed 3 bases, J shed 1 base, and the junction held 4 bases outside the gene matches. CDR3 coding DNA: TGTGCCAGCAGCGGGGGGACTAGCGTATCCTACGAGCAGTACTTC. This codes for CASSGGTSVSYEQYF.

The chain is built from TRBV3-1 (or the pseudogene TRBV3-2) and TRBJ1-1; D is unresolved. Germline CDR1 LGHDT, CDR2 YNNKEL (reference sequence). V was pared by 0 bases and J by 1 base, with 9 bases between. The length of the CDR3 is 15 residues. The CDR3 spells CASSQDLSWNTEAFF. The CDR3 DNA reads TGTGCCAGCAGCCAAGACCTCTCCTGGAACACTGAAGCTTTCTTT.

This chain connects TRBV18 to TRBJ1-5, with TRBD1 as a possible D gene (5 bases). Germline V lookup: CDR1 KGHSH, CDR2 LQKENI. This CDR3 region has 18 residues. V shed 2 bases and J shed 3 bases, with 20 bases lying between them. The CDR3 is CASSPGVGSGGNNQPQHF. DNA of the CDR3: TGTGCCAGCTCACCAGGGGTCGGTAGCGGGGGTAACAATCAGCCCCAGCATTTT.

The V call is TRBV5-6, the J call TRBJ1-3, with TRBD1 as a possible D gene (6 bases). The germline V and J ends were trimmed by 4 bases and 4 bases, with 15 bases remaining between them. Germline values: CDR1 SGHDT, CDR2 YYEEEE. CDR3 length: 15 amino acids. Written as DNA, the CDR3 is TGTGCCAGCAGCCCCGGGTGGACAGCGGGAAACACCATATATTTT. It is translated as CASSPGWTAGNTIYF.